Presented here are 18 T cell receptor beta chains from one specimen sequenced in a study of T cells in localized non-small cell lung cancer. Generated by immunoSEQ multiplex PCR, the TCRdb table keeps only in-frame clones and is missing some. The sample comprises about 92,000 clones, approximately 91% of which are singletons, and 4.1% rests with the top ten. The sample in question was PBMCs, obtained before any cancer treatment. These receptors came from a woman aged 35 to 70 with stage II squamous cell lung carcinoma.

CDR3 nucleotides: TGTGCCAGCAGCTCCGAGTCCCGATTCAAAGCTTTCTTT. Translated: CASSSESRFKAFF. The chain links TRBV7-9 to TRBJ1-1, with D unresolved. The CDR3 extends over 13 amino acids. CDR1 SEHNR and CDR2 FQNEAQ come from the germline V gene (reference sequence). Trimming left V 4 bases short and J 9 bases short, with 15 bases between.

J is TRBJ2-7 and V is TRBV2; D unresolved. Germline CDR1 SNHLY, CDR2 FYNNEI. This CDR3 is built from 11 residues. V gave up 4 bases and J gave up 6 bases, with 7 bases separating them. The CDR3 coding sequence is TGTGCCAGCAGTGTATTCATCGAGCAGTACTTC. Protein sequence: CASSVFIEQYF.

V is TRBV6-1 and J is TRBJ1-1, with D unresolved. The CDR3 consists of 13 residues. Germline V CDR1 and CDR2: MNHNS, SASEGT. Between the trimmed V and J ends, which lost 10 bases and 1 base, there was a span of 13 bases. The CDR3 DNA reads as TGTGCCATCCAAAGGTCACGGAACACTGAAGCTTTCTTT. Amino acids: CAIQRSRNTEAFF.

J is TRBJ2-3 and V is TRBV5-4, with D perhaps TRBD1 (5 bases). CDR3 length: 16 residues. V was cut by 1 base and J by 0 bases, with 12 bases left in between. The germline V gene has CDR1 SGHNT and CDR2 YYREEE (reference sequence). CDR3 bases: TGTGCCAGCAGCTTGTATACAGGACCTAGCACAGATACGCAGTATTTT. Its translation: CASSLYTGPSTDTQYF.

This clone has more than one count but fewer than ten. The rearrangement uses TRBV23-1 and TRBJ1-1; weak D call: TRBD1 (6 bases). TRBV23-1 is marked as an open reading frame, function uncertain. This CDR3 contains 14 residues. V was shortened by 9 bases and J by 3 bases, with 17 bases between the two germline ends. The CDR3 bases are TGCGCCAGGTCTGCGTGGACAGACCACACTGAAGCTTTCTTT. Translating gives CARSAWTDHTEAFF.

The chain joins TRBV4-2 to TRBJ2-1; D may be TRBD1 (5 bases). V was trimmed by 0 bases and J by 4 bases, leaving 10 bases between them. Germline V lookup: CDR1 LGHNA, CDR2 YNFKEQ. This CDR3 is 15 amino acids long. The DNA for the CDR3 is TGTGCCAGCAGCCAAGATAAGACAGTTTACAATGAGCAGTTCTTC. Amino acid sequence: CASSQDKTVYNEQFF.

The rearrangement joins TRBV30 to TRBJ1-1, with unresolved D. CDR3 length: 10 amino acids. Trimming removed 4 bases from V and 5 bases from J, with 5 bases in between. Germline V gives CDR1 GTSNPN, CDR2 SVGIG (reference sequence). The CDR3 protein is CAWIGTEAFF. The CDR3 bases are TGTGCCTGGATTGGGACTGAAGCTTTCTTT.

The chain's CDR3 is CASSFHDRLYNEQFF. CDR3 sequence (DNA): TGTGCCAGCAGCTTCCACGACAGGCTATACAATGAGCAGTTCTTC. This chain joins TRBV7-8 and TRBJ2-1, with D possibly being TRBD1 (6 bases). V lost 3 bases and J 4 bases, leaving 13 bases between the germline ends. The CDR3 has 15 amino acids. The germline V gene encodes CDR1 SGHVS and CDR2 FQNEAQ.

V usage is TRBV5-1 and J usage is TRBJ2-2; TRBD2 matches at 7 bases. Unmatched junction bases numbered 5, after V lost 5 bases and J lost 1 base. Germline loops: CDR1 SGHRS, CDR2 YFSETQ. This CDR3 region has 15 residues. In nucleotides, the CDR3 is TGCGCCAGCAGGGCCGTAGCGGGGAACACCGGGGAGCTGTTTTTT. Its translation: CASRAVAGNTGELFF.

V and J are TRBV11-2 and TRBJ1-5; tentatively, D is TRBD1 (5 bases). The length of the CDR3 is 14 residues. V lost 0 bases to trimming and J lost 2 bases, with 5 bases between them. From germline, CDR1 is SGHAT and CDR2 FQNNGV. The CDR3 coding sequence is TGTGCCAGCAGCTTAGAACAGGGCAATCAGCCCCAGCATTTT. Protein: CASSLEQGNQPQHF.

This chain connects TRBV6-5 to TRBJ1-2, with 7 bases matching TRBD1. This CDR3 region has 13 residues. Germline V CDR1 and CDR2: MNHEY, SVGAGI. The V gene end was trimmed by 4 bases and the J gene end by 10 bases; junction bases not matched to a gene: 9. The CDR3 protein is CASSWGTASDYTF. CDR3 nucleotides: TGTGCCAGCAGTTGGGGGACAGCCAGCGACTACACCTTC.

The rearrangement joins TRBV5-1 to TRBJ1-2; possibly TRBD1 for D (6 bases). V shed 6 bases and J shed 4 bases, with 19 bases lying between them. This CDR3 contains 15 residues. The germline V gene encodes CDR1 SGHRS and CDR2 YFSETQ. CDR3 residues: CASKNSTTGAYGYTF. CDR3 nucleotides: TGCGCCAGCAAGAACTCGACGACGGGGGCCTATGGCTACACCTTC.

This chain connects TRBV2 to TRBJ2-7, with D tentatively TRBD1 or TRBD2 (5 bases each). Trimming shortened V by 6 bases and J by 5 bases, and 20 bases separated the two germline ends. CDR1 and CDR2 from the germline V gene are SNHLY and FYNNEI. The CDR3 loop spans 15 amino acids. CDR3 sequence reads: CASRENRRPSDEQYF. CDR3 DNA sequence: TGTGCCAGCAGGGAAAACAGGAGGCCCAGCGACGAGCAGTACTTC.

The chain carries TRBV7-9 and TRBJ2-5; D unclear. The V gene lost 5 bases and the J gene lost 3 bases, with 4 bases spanning the gap. The CDR3 runs to 11 residues. Germline V gene sequence: CDR1 SEHNR, CDR2 FQNEAQ (reference sequence). CDR3 sequence: CASSKKETQYF. The CDR3 DNA reads as TGTGCCAGCAGCAAGAAAGAGACCCAGTACTTC.

The chain is built from TRBV6-1 and TRBJ1-5; the match to TRBD1 covers 9 bases. With V trimmed by 1 base and J by 1 base, 5 bases remained unmatched. The CDR3 runs 17 residues. From germline, CDR1 is MNHNS and CDR2 SASEGT. The CDR3 region is CASSEEKGQGSNQPQHF. The CDR3, as DNA: TGTGCCAGCAGTGAAGAGAAGGGACAGGGAAGCAATCAGCCCCAGCATTTT.

The chain carries TRBV9 and TRBJ2-1, with D perhaps matching TRBD2 (7 bases). Germline V gene lookup returns CDR1 SGDLS and CDR2 YYNGEE. The CDR3 contains 15 residues. Trimming took 4 bases from V and 2 from J, leaving 13 bases between them. DNA for the CDR3: TGTGCCAGCAGCCCAGAAGGGGGGGCCTACAATGAGCAGTTCTTC. Residues: CASSPEGGAYNEQFF.

The chain is built from TRBV30 and TRBJ2-2; 8 bases align to TRBD2. CDR1 and CDR2 from the germline V gene are GTSNPN and SVGIG (reference sequence). This CDR3 has 15 residues. Trimming took 1 base from V and 4 from J; bases not matched to a gene: 5. CDR3 bases: TGTGCCTGGAGTGCGATTCTAGCGGGCACCGGGGAGCTGTTTTTT. It encodes CAWSAILAGTGELFF.

The chain is built from TRBV14 and TRBJ2-5, with D perhaps given as TRBD1 or TRBD2 (5 bases each). The CDR3 has 20 amino acids. V was cut by 0 bases and J by 0 bases, with 23 bases left in between. Germline values: CDR1 SGHDN, CDR2 FVKESK. CDR3 coding DNA: TGTGCCAGCAGCCAAGATCCCATGGGGTGGACGGGACCGTACCAAGAGACCCAGTACTTC. As protein: CASSQDPMGWTGPYQETQYF.